The T cell receptor beta chain described here comes from a study of T cell changes during pregnancy in multiple sclerosis. Method: immunoSEQ multiplex PCR; TCRdb's copy keeps in-frame clones and lacks some. Of 55,000 to 75,000 clones listed, roughly 91% are singletons. Germline CDR1 reads LGHNA; CDR2 reads YSLEER. With 0 bases clipped from V and 4 bases from J, the junction kept 3 bases outside the gene matches. CDR3 size: 16 residues. This TCR was sampled from a female donor in good health, enrolled as a control in a pregnancy study. The chain recombines TRBV4-3 with TRBJ1-6, with TRBD1 identical over 7 bases. The input for sequencing was peripheral blood, taken after pregnancy. The DNA of the CDR3 is TGCGCCAGCAGCCAAGAATGGGGACAGTATAATTCACCCCTCCACTTT. It translates to CASSQEWGQYNSPLHF.